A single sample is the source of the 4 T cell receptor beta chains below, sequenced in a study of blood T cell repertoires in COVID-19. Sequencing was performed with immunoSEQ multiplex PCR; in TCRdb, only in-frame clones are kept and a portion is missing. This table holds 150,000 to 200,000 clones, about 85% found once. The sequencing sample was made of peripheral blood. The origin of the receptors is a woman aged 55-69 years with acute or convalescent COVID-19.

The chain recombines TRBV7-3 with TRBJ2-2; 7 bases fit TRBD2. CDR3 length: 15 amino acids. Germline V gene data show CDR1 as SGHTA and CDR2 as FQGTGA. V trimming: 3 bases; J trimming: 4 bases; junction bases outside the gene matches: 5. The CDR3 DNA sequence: TGTGCCAGCAGCTTGGGAGGGGCGGGCACCGGGGAGCTGTTTTTT. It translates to CASSLGGAGTGELFF.

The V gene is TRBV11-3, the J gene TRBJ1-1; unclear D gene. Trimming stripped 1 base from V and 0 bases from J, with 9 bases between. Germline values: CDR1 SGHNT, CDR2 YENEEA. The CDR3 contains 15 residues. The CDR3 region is CASSLGAGLNTEAFF. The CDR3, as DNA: TGTGCCAGCAGCTTAGGGGCAGGCTTGAACACTGAAGCTTTCTTT.

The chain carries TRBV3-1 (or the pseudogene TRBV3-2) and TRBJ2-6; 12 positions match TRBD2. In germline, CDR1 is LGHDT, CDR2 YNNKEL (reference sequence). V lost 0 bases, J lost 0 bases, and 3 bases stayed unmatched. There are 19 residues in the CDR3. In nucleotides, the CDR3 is TGTGCCAGCAGCCAAGAGAGACTAGCGGGAGTCTCTGGGGCCAACGTCCTGACTTTC. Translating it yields CASSQERLAGVSGANVLTF.

The DNA for the CDR3 is TGTGCCAGCAGTATTACACAGGGCGCCTCCTACAATGAGCAGTTCTTC. It is translated as CASSITQGASYNEQFF. The rearrangement joins TRBV11-2 to TRBJ2-1, with TRBD1 as a possible D gene (6 bases). Looked up from germline, CDR1 is SGHAT and CDR2 is FQNNGV. Trimming stripped 6 bases from V and 0 bases from J, with 15 bases between. This CDR3 is 16 amino acids long.